Below, 8 T cell receptor beta chains from the same sample are listed, as sequenced in a study of T cells after posttransplantation cyclophosphamide. Method: immunoSEQ multiplex PCR; TCRdb's copy keeps in-frame clones and lacks some. Listed here are around 34,000 clones without any singletons, the top ten holding 5.5% to 8.5%. Material for sequencing was PBMCs. These receptors were taken from a woman in her 50s in good health and a related stem cell transplant donor.

This clone has ten or more counts. Distinct nucleotide sequences in the sample also encode this CDR3. The gene calls are TRBV2 and TRBJ2-3; 8 bases line up with TRBD2. The V segment lost 8 bases and the J segment 3 bases; nucleotides outside the gene matches: 7. CDR3 size: 14 residues. The germline V gene has CDR1 SNHLY and CDR2 FYNNEI. For the CDR3, the DNA is TGTGCCAGCCGAATAGCGGGAAGGACAGATACGCAGTATTTT. It codes for CASRIAGRTDTQYF.

This clone was found many times. This chain links TRBV27 with TRBJ2-7, with D unresolved. The germline gives CDR1 MNHEY, CDR2 SMNVEV (reference sequence). The CDR3 has 14 amino acids. Trimming pared 4 bases from V and 7 bases from J, leaving 17 bases between. CDR3 sequence reads: CASSSDGYTKEQYF. DNA for the CDR3: TGTGCCAGCAGTTCCGACGGATATACTAAGGAGCAGTACTTC.

In this sample, this clone turned up many times. The V and J genes are TRBV19 and TRBJ1-5, with TRBD1 identical over 7 bases. J was trimmed by 2 bases and V by 5 bases; bases with no gene match: 15. This CDR3 has 18 residues. Germline-derived CDR1 and CDR2 are LNHDA and SQIVND (reference sequence). CDR3 coding DNA: TGTGCCAGTAGTCCCGCCGACAGGGCCGGGTGGGGCAATCAGCCCCAGCATTTT. It is translated as CASSPADRAGWGNQPQHF.

The sample holds many counts of this clone. This sequence joins TRBV2 and TRBJ2-1; 8 bases line up with TRBD1. The germline V gene has CDR1 SNHLY and CDR2 FYNNEI. The V segment lost 6 bases and the J segment 0 bases; nucleotides outside the gene matches: 7. The CDR3 totals 16 residues. The CDR3: CASRDRTGTSYNEQFF. CDR3 coding DNA: TGTGCCAGCAGGGATCGGACAGGGACCTCCTACAATGAGCAGTTCTTC.

This clone was found many times. The rearrangement links TRBV5-5 to TRBJ2-3; 11 bases match TRBD2. Germline-derived CDR1 and CDR2 are SGHKS and YYEKEE (reference sequence). Trimming cost V 3 bases and J 2 bases; bases outside gene matches: 8. The CDR3 has 17 amino acids. Here the CDR3 DNA reads TGTGCCAGCAGCTCTCTGATTAGCGGGAGGGACACAGATACGCAGTATTTT. Protein product: CASSSLISGRDTDTQYF.

Many counts were recorded for this clone. The chain has TRBV2 and TRBJ1-5, with D uncertain. The CDR3 is made up of 11 amino acids. V was trimmed by 5 bases and J by 3 bases, leaving 2 bases between them. Germline V lookup: CDR1 SNHLY, CDR2 FYNNEI. The CDR3 loop is CASSLNQPQHF. In DNA form, the CDR3 reads TGTGCCAGCAGTCTCAATCAGCCCCAGCATTTT.

This chain links TRBV5-1 with TRBJ2-5; D is perhaps TRBD2 (5 bases). The CDR3 is 13 residues long. V was trimmed by 6 bases and J by 3 bases, leaving 12 bases between them. Germline V gives CDR1 SGHRS, CDR2 YFSETQ. Written as DNA, the CDR3 is TGCGCCAGCAAGGTCGGGGTAGAAGAGACCCAGTACTTC. Translating gives CASKVGVEETQYF.

This clone has at least ten counts. The genes are TRBV19 and TRBJ1-1; TRBD1 might be the D (6 bases). The CDR3 is made up of 14 amino acids. V gave up 7 bases and J gave up 0 bases, with 12 bases separating them. Germline V gene lookup returns CDR1 LNHDA and CDR2 SQIVND (reference sequence). CDR3 residues: CASTTGFMNTEAFF. CDR3 in DNA: TGTGCCAGTACCACAGGGTTCATGAACACTGAAGCTTTCTTT.